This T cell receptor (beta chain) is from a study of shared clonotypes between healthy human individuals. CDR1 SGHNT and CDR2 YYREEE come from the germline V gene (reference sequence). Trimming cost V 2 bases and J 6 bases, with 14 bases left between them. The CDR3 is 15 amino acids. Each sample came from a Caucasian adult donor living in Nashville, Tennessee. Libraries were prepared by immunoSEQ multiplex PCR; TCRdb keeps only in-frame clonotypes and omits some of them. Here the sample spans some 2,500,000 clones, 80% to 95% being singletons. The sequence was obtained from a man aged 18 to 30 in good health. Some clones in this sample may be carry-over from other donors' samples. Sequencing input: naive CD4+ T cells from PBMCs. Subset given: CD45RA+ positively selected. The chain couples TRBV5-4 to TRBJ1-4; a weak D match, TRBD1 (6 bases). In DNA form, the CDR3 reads TGTGCCAGCAGCTTATGGTCAGGGGCTCATGAAAAACTGTTTTTT. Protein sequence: CASSLWSGAHEKLFF.